Following are 11 T cell receptor beta chains from one sample sequenced in a study of spatial heterogeneity in lung cancer. Specified time point: blood at routine non-recurrence follow-up after resection. TCRs were sequenced from unsorted whole RNA of tumor, nontumor lung or PBMC. MiXCR, run by TCRdb on the 5' RACE reads, gives a single entry per CDR3 protein. This table has around 47,000 distinct CDR3 sequences, 6% to 8.5% appearing once. Source: PBMCs, taken at follow-up. The receptor set was obtained from a female donor with early-stage non-small cell lung cancer.

About this clonotype: With a much larger clone just one base away, this may be a read error. This chain joins TRBV28 and TRBJ2-3; 7 bases line up with TRBD1. Per germline, CDR1 MDHEN and CDR2 SYDVKM. V was pared by 9 bases and J by 2 bases, with 11 bases of the junction left unmatched. The CDR3 totals 15 residues. The CDR3 is CASLTPGQHTDTQYF. In nucleotides, the CDR3 is TGTGCCAGTTTAACCCCGGGACAGCACACAGATACGCAGTATTTT.

This clonotype has at least ten counts. The chain recombines TRBV29-1 with TRBJ2-5; D is perhaps TRBD1 or TRBD2 (5 bases each). Germline CDR1 and CDR2: SQVTM and ANQGSEA. V lost 8 bases, J lost 5 bases, and 12 bases lay in between. CDR3 length equals 11 residues. The CDR3: CSPRWGETQYF. Written as DNA, the CDR3 is TGCAGCCCTAGGTGGGGGGAGACCCAGTACTTC.

This clonotype occurred a few times. The rearrangement links TRBV2 to TRBJ2-3; 7 nucleotides line up with TRBD1. Losses at the gene ends were 8 bases for V and 8 bases for J; bases not matched to a gene: 7. Germline V lookup: CDR1 SNHLY, CDR2 FYNNEI. The CDR3 has 12 residues. CDR3 DNA sequence: TGTGCCAGCGGGACAGTCCAGGGTACGCAGTATTTT. Protein: CASGTVQGTQYF.

This clonotype was observed at least ten times. This CDR3 is CASSVNREGEQFF. Written as DNA, the CDR3 is TGTGCCAGCAGCGTCAACAGGGAAGGTGAGCAGTTCTTC. The chain carries TRBV11-2 and TRBJ2-1; weak D call: TRBD1 (6 bases). The CDR3 covers 13 residues. The V gene's germline CDR1 is SGHAT and CDR2 FQNNGV. V was cut by 5 bases and J by 9 bases, with 14 bases left in between.

This clonotype was seen only a few times. The V gene is TRBV14, the J gene TRBJ2-3; D remains ambiguous. CDR1 is SGHDN and CDR2 is FVKESK in the germline V gene. This CDR3 contains 14 residues. V shed 4 bases and J shed 2 bases, with 10 bases lying between them. The CDR3: CASSRFTNTDTQYF. CDR3 DNA sequence: TGTGCCAGCAGCCGGTTCACCAACACAGATACGCAGTATTTT. Full variable domain (outside the CDR3, taken from reference TRBV14 and TRBJ2-3): EAGVTQFPSHSVIEKGQTVTLRCDPISGHDNLYWYRRVMGKEIKFLLHFVKESKQDESGMPNNRFLAERTGGTYSTLKVQPAELEDSGVYFCASSRFTNTDTQYFGPGTRLTVL.

The gene calls are TRBV12-3 or TRBV12-4 and TRBJ2-7; no definite D call. Deletions cut 6 bases from V and 2 bases from J, with 8 bases between. This CDR3 spans 12 amino acids. The CDR3, as DNA: TGTGCCAGCAGACGGAGCACCTACGAGCAGTACTTC. It is translated as CASRRSTYEQYF.

The chain employs TRBV28 and TRBJ2-3; TRBD1 matches 7 bases. Trimming removed 7 bases from V and 2 bases from J; junction bases left unmatched: 6. The CDR3 extends over 14 amino acids. Germline V gives CDR1 MDHEN, CDR2 SYDVKM. The chain's CDR3 is CASTFGTATDTQYF. The CDR3 nucleotides read TGTGCCAGCACCTTCGGGACAGCCACAGATACGCAGTATTTT.

Many counts were recorded for this clonotype. This chain joins TRBV20-1 and TRBJ2-3; D not resolved. The CDR3 extends over 15 amino acids. V lost 6 bases and J lost 4, with 20 bases in between. Germline values: CDR1 DFQATT, CDR2 SNEGSKA (reference sequence). The CDR3 spells CSARDKASNPDTQYF. Here the CDR3 DNA reads TGCAGTGCCCGAGACAAGGCCTCGAATCCAGATACGCAGTATTTT.

The J gene is TRBJ2-3, the V gene TRBV7-2, with 12 bases aligning to TRBD2. The V segment lost 5 bases and the J segment 2 bases; nucleotides outside the gene matches: 5. Germline-derived CDR1 and CDR2 are SGHTA and FQGNSA. This CDR3 is built from 16 residues. The CDR3 sequence: CASSTRLAGDTDTQYF. CDR3 DNA sequence: TGTGCCAGCAGCACCAGACTAGCGGGGGACACAGATACGCAGTATTTT. Filled out from reference TRBV7-2 and TRBJ2-3, the complete variable domain reads GAGVSQSPSNKVTEKGKDVELRCDPISGHTALYWYRQSLGQGLEFLIYFQGNSAPDKSGLPSDRFSAERTGGSVSTLTIQRTQQEDSAVYLCASSTRLAGDTDTQYFGPGTRLTVL.

V usage is TRBV13 and J usage is TRBJ2-7, with 8 positions matching TRBD2. This CDR3 is built from 17 residues. Germline V CDR1 and CDR2: PRHDT, FYEKMQ (reference sequence). V was pared by 1 base and J by 5 bases, with 13 bases of the junction left unmatched. The CDR3: CASSLEDSRGDENEQYF. CDR3 sequence (DNA): TGTGCCAGCAGCTTAGAGGACTCGCGGGGGGATGAAAACGAGCAGTACTTC.

This clonotype was counted between two and nine times. The chain uses TRBV3-1 and TRBJ2-3; TRBD2 matches 14 bases. The CDR3 loop spans 16 amino acids. The J segment lost 0 bases and the V segment lost 6 bases, leaving 2 bases of the junction unmatched. Germline V gene sequence: CDR1 LGHDT, CDR2 YNNKEL (reference sequence). The CDR3 DNA follows: TGTGCCAGCAGAGGACTAGCGGGGGGAAGCACAGATACGCAGTATTTT. It is translated as CASRGLAGGSTDTQYF.